This entry concerns a single TCR beta chain. Its antigen is unidentified. Germline V gene sequence: CDR1 MNHEY, CDR2 SVGAGI. The CDR3 is 14 residues long. Primers used in a second PCR of about 6 to 11 cycles were a sample-barcoded 5' primer and a J-beta primer mix. TCRdb reprocessed the 5' RACE reads with MiXCR, giving one entry per CDR3 protein. The sample has 700,000 to 800,000 distinct CDR3 sequences; roughly 41% are singletons. This sample is part of a study of blood T cells in healthy people across ages. Overall study findings and caveats: Expanded clonotype changes were possibly confounded by unknown donor CMV status.

What was sequenced was blood. This chain connects TRBV6-5 to TRBJ2-5; 7 bases line up with TRBD2. The DNA matches TRBJ2-7 better at its end, which makes the J call doubtful. The receptor was derived from a woman aged 60-70 years in good health. Here the CDR3 reads CASNPEGGRCEQYF. In nucleotides, the CDR3 is TGTGCCAGCAACCCTGAGGGCGGGAGATGCGAGCAGTACTTC.